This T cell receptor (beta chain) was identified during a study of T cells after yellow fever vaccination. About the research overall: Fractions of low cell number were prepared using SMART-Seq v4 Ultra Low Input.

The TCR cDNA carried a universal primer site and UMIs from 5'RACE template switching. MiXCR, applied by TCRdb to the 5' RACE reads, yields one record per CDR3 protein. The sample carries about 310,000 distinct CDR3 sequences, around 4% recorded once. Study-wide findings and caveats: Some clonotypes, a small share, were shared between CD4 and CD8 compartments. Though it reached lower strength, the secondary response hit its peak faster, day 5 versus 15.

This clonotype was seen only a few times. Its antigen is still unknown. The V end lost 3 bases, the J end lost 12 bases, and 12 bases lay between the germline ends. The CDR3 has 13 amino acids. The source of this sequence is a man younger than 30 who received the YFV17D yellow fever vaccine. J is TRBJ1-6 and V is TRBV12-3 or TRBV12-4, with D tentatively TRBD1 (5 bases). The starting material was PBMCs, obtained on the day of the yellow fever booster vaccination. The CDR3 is CASSLGVLLPLHF. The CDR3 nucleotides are TGTGCCAGCAGTTTGGGGGTTTTGTTACCCCTCCACTTT.